This TCR beta chain comes out of a study of blood T cell repertoires in COVID-19. About the research overall: Samples taken during acute and convalescent COVID-19 were collected in the United States, Italy and Spain.

Original analysis: Reference gene primer amplification gave nucleated cell count estimates. The repertoire was sequenced with immunoSEQ multiplex PCR; TCRdb's copy has only in-frame clones and lacks some. V and J calls and clone size are copied from that table; D and trimming were computed from the DNA. The top ten hold roughly 4% of the sample, which has about 150,000 clones, around 90% seen once. The V segment lost 2 bases and the J segment 0 bases; nucleotides outside the gene matches: 4. There are 17 residues in the CDR3. Germline assignment: CDR1 MGHDK and CDR2 SYGVNS. Allocation to cohorts depended on clinical history reported by the participants. Those designated as exposed participants met a COVID-19 case within 2 weeks before study entry.

This sequence originates from a middle-aged woman who had been exposed to COVID-19. Sequencing input: PBMCs or T cells enriched from blood (not recorded which). J is TRBJ2-6 and V is TRBV25-1, with 7 positions matching TRBD1. The CDR3, as DNA: TGTGCCAGCAGTGAAAGGACAGGTAGCTCTGGGGCCAACGTCCTGACTTTC. It yields the protein CASSERTGSSGANVLTF.